The 10 T cell receptor beta chains reported below all come from one sample, sequenced in a study of OX40 agonist ivuxolimab in advanced cancers. The method was immunoSEQ multiplex PCR; TCRdb's version includes in-frame clones alone and lacks a portion of them. The data show over 55,000 clones, 70% to 90% seen once. The material sequenced was CD4+ or CD8+ T cells sorted from blood, taken in a trial of the OX40 agonist ivuxolimab. Receptor source: an adult with an advanced solid tumor such as melanoma, head and neck, liver or kidney cancer.

The J gene is TRBJ1-1, the V gene TRBV19; D not certain. Germline V lookup: CDR1 LNHDA, CDR2 SQIVND (reference sequence). This CDR3 spans 14 amino acids. The V end was cut by 7 bases, the J end by 1 base, with 13 bases between. The DNA of the CDR3 is TGTGCCAGTATGTTCGGGCCGGGGAACACTGAAGCTTTCTTT. Amino acid sequence: CASMFGPGNTEAFF.

V gene TRBV15 combines with J gene TRBJ2-3; D not certain. CDR1 is LNHNV, CDR2 YYDKDF, per germline (reference sequence). The CDR3 is 14 residues long. V lost 0 bases to trimming and J lost 1 base, with 5 bases between them. The CDR3 nucleotides are TGTGCCACCAGCAGAGAGGCCGGCACAGATACGCAGTATTTT. This codes for CATSREAGTDTQYF.

The chain carries TRBV29-1 and TRBJ1-1; 8 nucleotides agree with TRBD1. This CDR3 is 15 amino acids long. Germline V gene sequence: CDR1 SQVTM, CDR2 ANQGSEA. V trimming: 1 base; J trimming: 4 bases; junction bases outside the gene matches: 8. CDR3 in amino acids: CSVEAIQGASTEAFF. Here the CDR3 DNA reads TGCAGCGTTGAAGCAATTCAGGGGGCCAGCACTGAAGCTTTCTTT.

The gene calls are TRBV2 and TRBJ1-1, with TRBD1 as a possible D gene (6 bases). The CDR3 runs 14 residues. The germline V and J ends were trimmed by 5 bases and 4 bases, with 14 bases remaining between them. The germline V gene has CDR1 SNHLY and CDR2 FYNNEI. The CDR3 is CASSPDRGGTEAFF. The DNA for the CDR3 is TGTGCCAGCAGTCCGGACAGAGGGGGCACTGAAGCTTTCTTT.

In this sample, this clone turned up a few times. The chain recombines TRBV19 with TRBJ1-6; D may be TRBD1 (5 bases). CDR3 length: 14 residues. The V gene lost 10 bases and the J gene lost 5 bases, with 15 bases spanning the gap. Germline loops: CDR1 LNHDA, CDR2 SQIVND (reference sequence). CDR3 loop: CATGRGKNNSPLHF. Here the CDR3 DNA reads TGTGCCACGGGCCGGGGGAAGAATAATTCACCCCTCCACTTT.

Comments on this clone: The germline gene is not matched at one end of the junction; a read error may be the cause. The rearrangement uses TRBV28 and TRBJ1-2, with D uncertain. The CDR3 is 14 residues long. The germline V gene encodes CDR1 MDHEN and CDR2 SYDVKM. CDR3: CASTRPGELGGYTF. For the CDR3, the DNA is TGTGCTAGCACCAGGCCGGGTGAACTTGGTGGCTACACCTTC.

This clone has just a few counts. The rearrangement links TRBV9 to TRBJ2-1; 8 bases are shared with TRBD2. The germline CDR1 and CDR2 sequences are SGDLS and YYNGEE. The CDR3 has 17 amino acids. Trimming cost V 2 bases and J 6 bases; bases outside gene matches: 13. CDR3 sequence (DNA): TGTGCCAGCAGCGTCCAACTGGCGGGGGGCGGTCCCAATGAGCAGTTCTTC. Protein sequence: CASSVQLAGGGPNEQFF. Combining the CDR3 with reference TRBV9 and TRBJ2-1 gives the whole variable domain DSGVTQTPKHLITATGQRVTLRCSPRSGDLSVYWYQQSLDQGLQFLIQYYNGEERAKGNILERFSAQQFPDLHSELNLSSLELGDSALYFCASSVQLAGGGPNEQFFGPGTRLTVL.

This chain connects TRBV2 to TRBJ2-5, with D perhaps matching TRBD1 (5 bases). Germline V gene data show CDR1 as SNHLY and CDR2 as FYNNEI. The germline V and J ends were trimmed by 6 bases and 2 bases, with 7 bases remaining between them. The CDR3 is 12 residues long. CDR3 DNA sequence: TGTGCCAGCAGAGACAGACAAGAGACCCAGTACTTC. It specifies CASRDRQETQYF.

The chain carries TRBV2 and TRBJ2-1, with TRBD2 matching over 14 bases. V shed 7 bases and J 11 bases; nucleotides not matched to a gene: 4. This CDR3 has 13 residues. The germline gives CDR1 SNHLY, CDR2 FYNNEI. CDR3 sequence (DNA): TGTGCCAGCACCGGACTAGCGGGGGGACAGCAGTTCTTC. Its protein product is CASTGLAGGQQFF.

This chain connects TRBV2 to TRBJ2-5; TRBD2 agrees at 12 bases. Germline trimming cut 9 bases from V and 7 bases from J; bases unmatched to any gene: 6. Germline values: CDR1 SNHLY, CDR2 FYNNEI. CDR3 length: 13 amino acids. This chain's CDR3 is CASLAGGPATQYF. The CDR3 DNA reads TGTGCCAGTCTAGCGGGGGGGCCCGCGACCCAGTACTTC.